A selection of T cell receptor beta chains follows, all from one sample in a study of T cell responses to AZD1222 COVID-19 vaccine. Some clones are missing from TCRdb's copy, which holds only in-frame ones; the method was immunoSEQ multiplex PCR. Of about 120,000 clones listed, roughly 92% are singletons. The sample was peripheral blood, taken on day 0 of AZD1222 vaccination. The receptors shown here come from an adult in good health. Each CDR3 is given with its conserved first and last residue. D genes are given only for firm matches. Where a row states a size, it is once, few, many or the class of an expanded clone; other rows omit it.

V	J	D	size	DNA	CDR3
TRBV7-9	TRBJ2-1	NA	NA	TGTGCCAGCAGGCACGGGACTGTTGAGCAGTTCTTC	CASRHGTVEQFF
TRBV12-3/TRBV12-4	TRBJ2-7	NA	NA	TGTGCCAGCAGTTTTCGGACACCCGAGCAGTACTTC	CASSFRTPEQYF
TRBV19	TRBJ2-1	NA	NA	TGTGCCAGTAGTATGGACAGTACCAGGGATGAGCAGTTCTTC	CASSMDSTRDEQFF
TRBV9	TRBJ1-2	NA	NA	TGTGTCCCACAGTGGGGCTACACCTTC	CVPQWGYTF
TRBV7-9	TRBJ2-7	NA	NA	TGTGCCAGCAGCTTACTTGGAGGCGAGCAGTACTTC	CASSLLGGEQYF
TRBV4-2	TRBJ1-2	NA	NA	TGTGCCAGCAGCCATGATACGGAGGATAACTATGGCTACACCTTC	CASSHDTEDNYGYTF
TRBV14	TRBJ1-1	TRBD1	NA	TGTGCCAGCAGCCGCCGAACTTGGAGACAGGGGAACACTGAAGCTTTCTTT	CASSRRTWRQGNTEAFF
TRBV2	TRBJ2-1	TRBD2	NA	TGTGCCAGCAGTGAAGACCTAGCGGGTATCTACAATGAGCAGTTCTTC	CASSEDLAGIYNEQFF
TRBV14	TRBJ1-1	NA	NA	TGTGCCAGCAGCCGCAATCAGGGGATGTTAATCACTGAAGCTTTCTTT	CASSRNQGMLITEAFF
TRBV2	TRBJ2-7	TRBD2	NA	TGTGCCAGCAGTGAAGGTCCGGGACTAGCGTTCTTCGAGCAGTACTTC	CASSEGPGLAFFEQYF
TRBV6-1	TRBJ2-3	TRBD2	NA	TGTGCCAGCAGTGAAACTAGCGGGGGGGCGGATACGCAGTATTTT	CASSETSGGADTQYF
TRBV19	TRBJ2-1	TRBD2	few	TGTGCCAGTAGTATGGGACTAGCGGGGGGACCATACAATGAGCAGTTCTTC	CASSMGLAGGPYNEQFF
TRBV5-4	TRBJ2-7	NA	few	TGTGCCAGCAGCTTGAAGACTGGAAGCCACGAGCAGTACTTC	CASSLKTGSHEQYF
TRBV6-2/TRBV6-3	TRBJ2-7	NA	NA	TGTGCCAGCAGTTACGACGGCCTAGGGTCCTACGAGCAGTACTTC	CASSYDGLGSYEQYF
TRBV7-3	TRBJ2-7	NA	NA	TGTGCCAGCGGATGGGGCGGGGCGAGCTCCTACGAGCAGTACTTC	CASGWGGASSYEQYF
TRBV5-5	TRBJ2-1	TRBD2	NA	TGTGCCAGCAGCTTGACGGTGACTAGCGGTTACAATGAGCAGTTCTTC	CASSLTVTSGYNEQFF
TRBV19	TRBJ1-5	NA	NA	TGTGCCAGTCTAGGAGGTTACAATCAGCCCCAGCATTTT	CASLGGYNQPQHF
TRBV12-3/TRBV12-4	TRBJ1-6	NA	NA	TGTGCCAGCAGCCCCCGAACGAATTCACCCCTCCACTTT	CASSPRTNSPLHF
TRBV21-1	TRBJ1-3	NA	NA	TGTGCCGGACCCCGGGACAGTTTAGGTCACACCATATATTTT	CAGPRDSLGHTIYF
TRBV30	TRBJ1-1	TRBD1	NA	TGTGCCTGGAGTCCTTATCCGGGACAGAAAGCTTTCTTT	CAWSPYPGQKAFF
TRBV5-1	TRBJ1-4	NA	NA	TGCGCCAGCAGCTCCGGGAGGTTTAATGAAAAACTGTTTTTT	CASSSGRFNEKLFF
TRBV7-2	TRBJ1-4	NA	once	TGTGCCAGCAGCAGGGACCCAAATGAAAAACTGTTTTTT	CASSRDPNEKLFF
TRBV4-2	TRBJ2-6	TRBD1	NA	TGTGCCAGCAGCCAAGTAGCCACAGGGGCTGGGGCCAACGTCCTGACTTTC	CASSQVATGAGANVLTF